The sequence of this T cell receptor beta chain was determined in a study of T-cell memory formation after mild COVID-19 (dated by TCRdb to about 2021). Regarding the research as a whole: TCR sequence clusters from the two donors were found to be largely donor specific. Longitudinal TCRalpha and TCRbeta repertoire sequencing tracked T-cell clones expanding and contracting after mild COVID-19 in a couple of donors. The cohort was made up of two young adult volunteers, one female and one male, who were previously healthy.

The reads were generated on an Illumina NovaSeq 6000. TCRalpha and TCRbeta cDNA libraries were built by 5'RACE with constant-segment primers, adding sample barcodes and unique molecular identifiers. RNA was extracted from every sample with Trizol reagent. The libraries were amplified in two PCR steps, and the second step added a second sample barcode and Illumina TruSeq adapters. Libraries were sequenced on an Illumina NovaSeq with 2 x 150 bp paired-end reads. The authors' pipeline ran thus. With migec v1.2.7, reads were demultiplexed and then collapsed into UMI-guided consensus sequences. Using mixcr v2.1.11, the UMI consensuses were aligned to TRA and TRB V and J templates and assembled into clonotypes. Expanded or contracted clonotypes were those called significant by both edgeR and NoisET, with noise models trained on biological replicates. For edgeR calls, the thresholds were a false discovery rate-adjusted p below 0.01 and a log2 fold-change of 1. PCA with hierarchical clustering of max-normalized trajectories of the 1000 most abundant clonotypes was used as exploratory dynamics analysis. The CD4 or CD8 phenotype of responding clones was assigned using the separately sequenced CD4+ and CD8+ repertoires. TCRdb ran its own pipeline on the public reads, namely fastp trimming at Q25 and MiXCR clone calling, and kept in-frame beta chains. All rows with the same CDR3 protein become a single entry with the most common DNA and genes. TCRdb's processing, not the authors', yielded these V and J calls. The sample table contains around 62,000 distinct CDR3 sequences; only one count was recorded for about a quarter of them. The ten largest account for about 42% of the sample.

A word on this clonotype: Its recognized antigen is unknown. Per-base quality was not reported, and no clone a single base away is much larger than it.

V lost 3 bases and J lost 0 bases; the stretch between them is 11 bases long. CDR1 is given as SGHRS and CDR2 as YFSETQ, both from the germline V gene. The CDR3 sequence holds 15 residues, the cysteine and phenylalanine included. Just the 45-base CDR3 DNA is kept, in frame starting at base 1. Ficoll-Paque density gradient centrifugation was used to isolate PBMCs. Study-wide findings and limitations: Balanced CD4/CD8 phenotypes were observed for clones contracting from day 15 to 85, whereas a bias towards CD4+ was observed for a second wave of clones expanding from day 15 to 37. Some responding clones were found in pre-infection memory, which suggests that pre-existing cross-reactive memory T cells took part in the SARS-CoV-2 response. Only a couple of mild cases were covered by the study, and larger cohorts that include severe cases with pre-infection samples were considered necessary. Contracting CD4+ clones appeared mostly in the CM and EM memory subsets, whereas CD8+ clones were enriched in EMRA. SARS-CoV-2 specificity of the second-wave clones peaking on day 37 was not confirmed.

The sequenced sample consisted of PBMCs or a T cell subset sorted from them (not recorded which). This sequence was found in a man between 18 and 35 years old who had mild COVID-19 (a few samples of this study predate the infection). The sample titles of this study are shuffled in the database, so cell type and time point are left out; the donor was told from shared clones. The V and J segments used are TRBV5-1 and TRBJ2-3; the D gene could be either TRBD1 or TRBD2, each agreeing at 5 bases. The DNA sequence is given as TGCGCCAGCAGCTCCGGGACGGTGAGCACAGATACGCAGTATTTT. Its protein product is CASSSGTVSTDTQYF. The entire variable domain, with the stretches around the CDR3 drawn from the reference TRBV5-1 and TRBJ2-3 proteins, is KAGVTQTPRYLIKTRGQQVTLSCSPISGHRSVSWYQQTPGQGLQFLFEYFSETQRNKGNFPGRFSGRQFSNSRSEMNVSTLELGDSALYLCASSSGTVSTDTQYFGPGTRLTVL.